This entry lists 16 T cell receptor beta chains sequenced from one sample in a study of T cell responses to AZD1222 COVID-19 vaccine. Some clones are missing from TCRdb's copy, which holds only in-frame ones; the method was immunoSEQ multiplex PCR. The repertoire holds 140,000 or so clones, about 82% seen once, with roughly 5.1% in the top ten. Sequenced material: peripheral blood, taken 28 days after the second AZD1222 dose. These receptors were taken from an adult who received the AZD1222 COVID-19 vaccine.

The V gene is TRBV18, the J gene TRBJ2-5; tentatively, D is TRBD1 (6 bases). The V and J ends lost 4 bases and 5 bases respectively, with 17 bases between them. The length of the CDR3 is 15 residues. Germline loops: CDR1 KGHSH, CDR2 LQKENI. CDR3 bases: TGTGCCAGCTCACGGTCGGCAGGGGATCGGGAGACCCAGTACTTC. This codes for CASSRSAGDRETQYF.

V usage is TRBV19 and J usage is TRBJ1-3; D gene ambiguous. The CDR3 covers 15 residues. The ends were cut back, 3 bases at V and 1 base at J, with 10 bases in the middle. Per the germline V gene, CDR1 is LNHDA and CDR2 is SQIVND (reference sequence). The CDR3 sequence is CASSIQYGSGNTIYF. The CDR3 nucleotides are TGTGCCAGTAGTATTCAGTACGGGTCTGGAAACACCATATATTTT.

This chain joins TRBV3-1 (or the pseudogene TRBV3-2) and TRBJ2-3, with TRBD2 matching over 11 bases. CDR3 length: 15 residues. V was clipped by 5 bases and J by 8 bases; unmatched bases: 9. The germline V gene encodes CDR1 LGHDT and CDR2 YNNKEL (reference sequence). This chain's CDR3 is CASSVLAGGQGTQYF. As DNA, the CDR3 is TGTGCCAGCAGCGTTCTAGCGGGGGGTCAGGGTACGCAGTATTTT.

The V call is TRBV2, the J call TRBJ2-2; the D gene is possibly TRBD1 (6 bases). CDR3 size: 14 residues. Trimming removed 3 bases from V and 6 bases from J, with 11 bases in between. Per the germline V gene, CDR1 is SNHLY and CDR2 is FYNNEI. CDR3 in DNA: TGTGCCAGCAGTGACTCAGGGGCAGCCGGGGAGCTGTTTTTT. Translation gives CASSDSGAAGELFF.

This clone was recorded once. The CDR3 protein is CASSAAANYGYTF. CDR3 DNA: TGTGCCAGTAGTGCGGCCGCTAACTATGGCTACACCTTC. V usage is TRBV19 and J usage is TRBJ1-2; D not resolved. CDR1 and CDR2 from the germline V gene are LNHDA and SQIVND (reference sequence). V dropped 5 bases and J dropped 0 bases, with 7 bases sitting between them. The CDR3 sequence is 13 residues long.

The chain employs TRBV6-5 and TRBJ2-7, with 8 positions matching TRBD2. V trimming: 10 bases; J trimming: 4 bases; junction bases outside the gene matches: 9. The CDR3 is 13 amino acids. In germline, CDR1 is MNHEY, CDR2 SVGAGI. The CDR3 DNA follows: TGTGCCACCGCAACGAGCGGGAGTTACGAGCAGTACTTC. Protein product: CATATSGSYEQYF.

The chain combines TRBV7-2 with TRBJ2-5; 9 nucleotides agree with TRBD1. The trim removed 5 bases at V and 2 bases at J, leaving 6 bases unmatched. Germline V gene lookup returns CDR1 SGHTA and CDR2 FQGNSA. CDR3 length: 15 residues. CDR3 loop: CASSTGQGGQETQYF. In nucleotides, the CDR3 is TGTGCCAGCAGCACGGGACAGGGCGGTCAAGAGACCCAGTACTTC.

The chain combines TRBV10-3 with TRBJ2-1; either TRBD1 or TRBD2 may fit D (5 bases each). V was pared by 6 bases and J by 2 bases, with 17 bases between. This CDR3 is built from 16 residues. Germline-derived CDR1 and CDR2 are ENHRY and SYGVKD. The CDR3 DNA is TGTGCCATCAGCCCCGGGGCGGTTAGGCCCTACAATGAGCAGTTCTTC. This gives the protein CAISPGAVRPYNEQFF.

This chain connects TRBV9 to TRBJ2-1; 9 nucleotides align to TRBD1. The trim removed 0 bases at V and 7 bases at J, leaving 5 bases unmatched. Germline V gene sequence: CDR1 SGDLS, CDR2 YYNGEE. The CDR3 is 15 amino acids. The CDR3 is CASSVEQGAGNEQFF. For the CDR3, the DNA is TGTGCCAGCAGCGTAGAACAGGGGGCCGGGAATGAGCAGTTCTTC.

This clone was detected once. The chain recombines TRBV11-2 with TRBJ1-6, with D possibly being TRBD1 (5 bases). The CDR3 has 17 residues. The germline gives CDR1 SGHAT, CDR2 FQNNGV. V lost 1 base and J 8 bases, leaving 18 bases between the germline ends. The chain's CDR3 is CASSLGQGGRWDSPLHF. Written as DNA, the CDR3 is TGTGCCAGCAGCTTAGGGCAGGGAGGCCGATGGGATTCACCCCTCCACTTT.

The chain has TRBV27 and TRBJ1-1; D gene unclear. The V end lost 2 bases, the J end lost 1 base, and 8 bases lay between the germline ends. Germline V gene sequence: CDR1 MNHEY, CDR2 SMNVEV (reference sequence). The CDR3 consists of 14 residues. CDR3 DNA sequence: TGTGCCAGCAGTTTAGTTGGTCCGAACACTGAAGCTTTCTTT. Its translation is CASSLVGPNTEAFF.

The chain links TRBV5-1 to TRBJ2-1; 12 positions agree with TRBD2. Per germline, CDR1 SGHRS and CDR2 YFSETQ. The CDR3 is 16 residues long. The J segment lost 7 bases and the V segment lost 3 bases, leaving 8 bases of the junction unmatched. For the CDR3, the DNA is TGCGCCAGCAGCTCCCTAGCGGGGGGGCAGGAGAATGAGCAGTTCTTC. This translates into CASSSLAGGQENEQFF.

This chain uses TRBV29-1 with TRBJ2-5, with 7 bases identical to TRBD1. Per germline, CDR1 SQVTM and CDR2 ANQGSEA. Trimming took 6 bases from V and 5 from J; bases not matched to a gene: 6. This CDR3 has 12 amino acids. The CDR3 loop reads CSVLTGSETQYF. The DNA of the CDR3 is TGCAGCGTCCTGACAGGGTCGGAGACCCAGTACTTC.

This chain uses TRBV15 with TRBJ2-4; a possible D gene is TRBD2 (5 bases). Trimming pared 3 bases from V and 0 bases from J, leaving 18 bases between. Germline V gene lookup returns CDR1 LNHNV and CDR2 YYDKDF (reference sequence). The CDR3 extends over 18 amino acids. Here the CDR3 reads CATSSRTGAPLAKNIQYF. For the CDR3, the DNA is TGTGCCACCAGCAGTCGGACTGGTGCCCCCCTAGCCAAAAACATTCAGTACTTC.

CDR3 loop: CASSYQGSSYNEQFF. The CDR3 DNA reads TGTGCCAGCAGTTACCAGGGAAGCTCCTACAATGAGCAGTTCTTC. The chain has TRBV6-5 and TRBJ2-1; maybe TRBD1 (5 bases). Trimming took 2 bases from V and 0 from J, leaving 8 bases between them. CDR1 and CDR2 (germline): MNHEY, SVGAGI. The CDR3 consists of 15 residues.

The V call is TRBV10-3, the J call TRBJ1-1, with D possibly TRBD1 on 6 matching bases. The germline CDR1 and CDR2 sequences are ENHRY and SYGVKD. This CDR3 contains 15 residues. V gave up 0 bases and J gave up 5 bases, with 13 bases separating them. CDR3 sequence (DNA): TGTGCCATCAGTGAGTCCGGGGGAAGGGGGACTGAAGCTTTCTTT. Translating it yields CAISESGGRGTEAFF.